This is a list of T cell receptor beta chains from one sample in a study of CD4 and CD8 cells across lung adenocarcinoma regions. TCRdb processed the PCR reads anew with MiXCR; each CDR3 protein has one entry. Of some 7,200 distinct CDR3 sequences detected, approximately 53% appear once; the ten largest clones hold 24%. Input material: CD4+ T cells from the center of a lung tumor. These receptors were collected from a female donor with lung adenocarcinoma. The CD4 and CD8 labels of this study may be unreliable. Each CDR3 is given with its conserved first and last residue. The D gene is left open where the match is weak. Some rows have no size entry. The others give once, few or many, or a class for an expanded clone.

cdr3_length	v_call	d_call	j_call	clone_size	cdr3_aa
14	TRBV30	TRBD2	.	few	CAWSVFSSGYEQYF
15	TRBV10-3	.	TRBJ2-3	once	CGAGETRGNKDTQYF
16	TRBV27	TRBD1	TRBJ2-3	.	CASRGRGGRGPDTQYF
16	TRBV7-2	.	TRBJ2-1	.	CASSLRQGGGHNEQFF
14	TRBV6-1	.	TRBJ2-3	.	CASSEGTGSDTQYF
12	TRBV6-1	.	TRBJ1-2	.	CASSATLYGYTF
13	TRBV10-2	.	TRBJ1-2	few	CASSESLGHGYTF
13	TRBV6-1	.	.	.	CASRVTAKDTQYF
14	TRBV27	TRBD1	.	.	CASRSGDSLGEQYF
15	TRBV6-5	TRBD2	TRBJ2-5	few	CASSSTQGLLETQYF
17	TRBV27	TRBD2	TRBJ2-2	.	CATRRGLAGTNTGELFF
15	TRBV7-2	.	.	few	CASSRRGRIEETQYF
14	TRBV6-5	TRBD2	.	.	CASSLVTGGYEQYF
18	TRBV4-3	.	TRBJ1-3	.	CASSPRATVIEPGNTIYF
14	TRBV11-2	.	TRBJ2-3	.	CASSLDNQGDTQYF
16	TRBV6-2/TRBV6-3	TRBD2	.	.	CASSSKRTSGGLEQYF